These 5 T cell receptor beta chains share one sample of origin, sequenced in a study of T cell responses to AZD1222 COVID-19 vaccine. Generated by immunoSEQ multiplex PCR, the TCRdb table keeps only in-frame clones and is missing some. The sample gives fewer than 180,000 clones, roughly 94% of which show up once; around 1.3% is in the top ten. The specimen was peripheral blood, collected on day 0 of AZD1222 vaccination. Receptor source: an adult in good health.

The chain has TRBV6-5 and TRBJ2-1; 8 bases agree with TRBD2. V shed 5 bases and J 8 bases; nucleotides not matched to a gene: 5. There are 13 residues in the CDR3. The germline gives CDR1 MNHEY, CDR2 SVGAGI. The CDR3 region has the DNA TGTGCCAGCAGTATACTAGCGGACGATGAGCAGTTCTTC. Its protein is CASSILADDEQFF.

This clone was observed once. The chain combines TRBV14 with TRBJ2-4, with a weak D call TRBD2 (6 bases). The length of the CDR3 is 13 residues. Germline V gene lookup returns CDR1 SGHDN and CDR2 FVKESK. Trimming shortened V by 2 bases and J by 8 bases, and 10 bases separated the two germline ends. CDR3 sequence reads: CASSQQGLDIQYF. The CDR3 region has the DNA TGTGCCAGCAGCCAACAGGGACTCGACATTCAGTACTTC.

The chain couples TRBV6-4 to TRBJ2-2; D tentatively fits TRBD1 or TRBD2 (6 bases each). Germline loops: CDR1 MRHNA, CDR2 SNTAGT. V dropped 6 bases and J dropped 3 bases, with 14 bases sitting between them. The CDR3 is 15 amino acids. The CDR3 reads CASSQGGIDTGELFF. Here the CDR3 DNA reads TGTGCCAGCAGCCAAGGGGGGATCGACACCGGGGAGCTGTTTTTT.

The chain combines TRBV7-2 with TRBJ2-1; a possible D gene is TRBD2 (5 bases). V was pared by 5 bases and J by 15 bases, with 17 bases between. Germline CDR1 SGHTA, CDR2 FQGNSA. This CDR3 contains 12 residues. This CDR3 is CASSPGRGRSFF. CDR3 DNA: TGTGCCAGCAGCCCCGGGCGAGGGCGGTCGTTCTTC.

The chain combines TRBV27 with TRBJ1-2, with unresolved D. The CDR3 contains 15 residues. Germline CDR1 is MNHEY and CDR2 is SMNVEV (reference sequence). V lost 2 bases and J lost 5, with 15 bases in between. The CDR3 sequence: CASSLGGVDWYGYTF. The CDR3 nucleotides are TGTGCCAGCAGTTTAGGTGGGGTAGATTGGTATGGCTACACCTTC.